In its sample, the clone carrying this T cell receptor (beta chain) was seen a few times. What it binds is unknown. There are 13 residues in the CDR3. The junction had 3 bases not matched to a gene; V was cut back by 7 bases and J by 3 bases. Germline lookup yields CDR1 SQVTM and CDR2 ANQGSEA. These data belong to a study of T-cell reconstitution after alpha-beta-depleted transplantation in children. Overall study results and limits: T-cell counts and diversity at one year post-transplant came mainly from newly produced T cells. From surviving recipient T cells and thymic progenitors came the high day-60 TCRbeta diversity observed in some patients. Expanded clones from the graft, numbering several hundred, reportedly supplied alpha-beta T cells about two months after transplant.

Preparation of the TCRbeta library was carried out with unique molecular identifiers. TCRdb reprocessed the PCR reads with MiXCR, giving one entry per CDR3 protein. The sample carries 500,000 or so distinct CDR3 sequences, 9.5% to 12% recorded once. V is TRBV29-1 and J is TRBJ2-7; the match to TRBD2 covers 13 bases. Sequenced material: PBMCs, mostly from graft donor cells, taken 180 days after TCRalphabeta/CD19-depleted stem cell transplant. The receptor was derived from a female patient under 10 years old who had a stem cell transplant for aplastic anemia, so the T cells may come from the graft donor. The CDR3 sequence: CSAGTSGNYEQYF. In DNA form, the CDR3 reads TGCAGCGCCGGGACTAGCGGGAACTACGAGCAGTACTTC.